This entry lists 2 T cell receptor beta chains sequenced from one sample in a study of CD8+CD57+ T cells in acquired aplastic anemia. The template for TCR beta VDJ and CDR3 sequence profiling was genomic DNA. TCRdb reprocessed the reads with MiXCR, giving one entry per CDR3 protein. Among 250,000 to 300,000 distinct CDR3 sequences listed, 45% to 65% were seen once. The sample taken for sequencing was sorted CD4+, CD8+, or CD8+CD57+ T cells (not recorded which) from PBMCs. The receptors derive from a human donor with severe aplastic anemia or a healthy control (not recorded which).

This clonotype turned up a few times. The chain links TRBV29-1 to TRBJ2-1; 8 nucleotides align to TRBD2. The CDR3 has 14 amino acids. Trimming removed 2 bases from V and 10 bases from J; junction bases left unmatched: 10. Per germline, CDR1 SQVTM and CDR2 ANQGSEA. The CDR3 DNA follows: TGCAGCGTTGAATCCGGGGGGGCCCTCGTGGAGCAGTTCTTC. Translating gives CSVESGGALVEQFF.

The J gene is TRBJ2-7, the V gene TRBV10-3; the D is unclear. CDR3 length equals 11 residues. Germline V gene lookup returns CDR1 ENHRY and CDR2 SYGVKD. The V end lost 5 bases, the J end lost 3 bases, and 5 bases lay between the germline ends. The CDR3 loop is CAISNSYEQYF. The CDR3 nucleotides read TGTGCCATCAGTAACAGCTACGAGCAGTACTTC.